This T cell receptor (beta chain) derives from a study of T cells in localized non-small cell lung cancer (dated by TCRdb to between 2020 and 2021). At the level of the whole study: Comparing tumors with uninvolved tumor-adjacent lungs, the study looked at the T cell repertoires of over 200 patients with early-stage NSCLC. The cohort comprised 236 treatment-naïve NSCLC patients with resected, localized lung tumors. The mean age of the NSCLC patients was about 70 years, with 120 to 150 men and 95 to 110 women. The full study reports these points: Multi-region tumor sequencing was not performed, so intratumor heterogeneity could not be excluded. Because the study design was exploratory, TCR variables were selected using unadjusted p-values without false-discovery rate correction. Longer overall survival was associated with higher blood T cell density, whereas shorter survival was associated with higher adjacent-lung clonality. Uninvolved tumor-adjacent lung showed the highest T cell clonality, higher than tumor, which suggests more focused antigenic responses in the uninvolved tumor-adjacent lung. A median of approximately 57 of the top 100 tumor clones were detected in paired uninvolved adjacent lung, and 28 of these tumor clones were also found among the top 100 clones of the paired uninvolved adjacent lung.

This clone has just one count. It lacks a known antigen. Base qualities are not provided; no much larger clone lies one nucleotide away. At diagnosis, tumor, uninvolved tumor-adjacent lung and peripheral blood were collected and then preserved as a mix of FFPE and fresh-frozen material. For TCR repertoire profiling, the blood samples were analyzed as peripheral blood mononuclear cells. The immunoSEQ Assay was used to sequence TCR beta CDR3 regions from DNA. For the original study's pipeline: T cell density was computed as TCR beta template counts normalized to usable DNA estimated by amplifying housekeeping genes. Richness was estimated with the preseqR package, extrapolating to 400,000 templates for PBMC samples and 120,000 templates for tissue samples. Clonality was defined by subtracting Pielou's evenness from one. Differential abundance testing on productive amino-acid clonotypes, with a minimum total count of 5 and an alpha of 0.1, was used to identify tissue-enriched TCRs. Repertoire overlap between compartments was quantified with the Jaccard Index and Morisita Overlap Index. GLIPH clustered TCR beta CDR3s with public tetramer-defined viral CDR3s; viral motifs required at least three viral sequences plus V-gene enrichment. TCRdb re-hosts the immuneACCESS table, in-frame sequences only. Its copies lack some clones; in the studies checked, an unresolved V gene accounts for under half of them, and the cause for the rest is not known. V and J calls and clone size come straight from that table; D and trimming were deduced from the DNA. The sample includes about 59,000 clones, with approximately 91% observed a single time. Just under 20% of the sample rests with the top ten.

V loses 6 bases of germline sequence and J loses 2 bases, and the interval between the two ends is 13 bases. The CDR3, from cysteine to phenylalanine, totals 14 residues. Left in the record is the CDR3 DNA by itself, 42 bases read in frame from the first base. CDR1 MNHEY and CDR2 SVGAGI were looked up in the germline V gene. The sequence was obtained from a man aged 40 to 75 with stage I lung adenocarcinoma. The rearranged segments are TRBV6-5 and TRBJ2-5, and possibly TRBD1, on 5 matching bases. Sample: peripheral blood, taken before any cancer treatment. The nucleotides are TGTGCCAGCAGCCCTTTCAGGGTACAAGAGACCCAGTACTTC. Its protein is CASSPFRVQETQYF.